The rows below give T cell receptor beta chains drawn from one sample of a study of tumor-infiltrating lymphocytes in primary liver carcinoma. TCRdb re-called the multiplex PCR reads through MiXCR, storing one row per CDR3 protein. The repertoire includes fewer than 400,000 distinct CDR3 sequences, more than 55% of them detected once, and 15% to 20% sits in the top ten. The sequencing input was peripheral blood. These receptors came from a woman in her 30s with primary liver carcinoma and hepatitis B virus infection. The CDR3 runs from the conserved cysteine through the conserved F or W. The order of the fields is D gene, J gene, clone size, V gene, CDR3 DNA, CDR3 protein. A D gene is named only where the DNA matches it firmly. Some rows have no size entry. The others give once, few or many, or a class for an expanded clone.

>NA|TRBJ2-2|NA|TRBV6-1
TGTGCCAGCAGTTCTGGACTATGGCGGTCCGGGGAGCTGTTTTTT
CASSSGLWRSGELFF
>TRBD2|TRBJ2-1|NA|TRBV11-2
TGTGCCAGCAGTTCCTACTTTGGACAAGCGGGAGGTTCGAATGAGCAGTTCTTC
CASSSYFGQAGGSNEQFF
>NA|TRBJ1-1|NA|TRBV11-2
TGTGCCAGTAGCTTGCGGGATTGGAGCACTGAAGCTTTCTTT
CASSLRDWSTEAFF
>NA|TRBJ1-2|NA|TRBV12-3/TRBV12-4
TGTGCCAGCAGTCCCTCAGGGGACCGTGGCTATGACTACACCTTC
CASSPSGDRGYDYTF
>NA|TRBJ2-3|once|TRBV28
TGTGCCAGCAGTCCCAATACTGGGTTCGATGGTACGCGGTATTTT
CASSPNTGFDGTRYF
>NA|TRBJ2-2|NA|TRBV5-6
TGTGCCAGCAGCTTACGGTTCTCTAACACCGGGGAGCCGTTTTTT
CASSLRFSNTGEPFF
>TRBD2|TRBJ2-5|NA|TRBV12-3/TRBV12-4
TGTACCAGCAGTATACGAGCGGGGGTGGGGACCCAGTACTTC
CTSSIRAGVGTQYF
>NA|TRBJ2-5|few|TRBV5-1
TGCGCCAGCAGCTTGGAGGGCGGACAGAGACAAGAGACCCAGTACTTC
CASSLEGGQRQETQYF
>NA|TRBJ2-1|NA|TRBV11-2
TGTGCCAGCAGCTTCTCCGGGGCTAGTTTTTTGGGGGACAATGAGCAGTTCTTC
CASSFSGASFLGDNEQFF
>TRBD2|TRBJ2-1|NA|TRBV5-5
TGTGCCAGCAGCCCTCGAATTCCGAAACTCACGGGACTAGCGGGAGGGCCCTATGAGCAGTTCTTC
CASSPRIPKLTGLAGGPYEQFF
>TRBD1|TRBJ1-2|NA|TRBV30
TGTGCCTGGAGTATGCCTACAGGGGGAGGCTATGGCTACACCTTC
CAWSMPTGGGYGYTF
>NA|TRBJ2-4|NA|TRBV12-3/TRBV12-4
TGTGCCAGCGGTTATGAGATAGGCGTTCGGTACTTC
CASGYEIGVRYF
>TRBD2|TRBJ2-3|NA|TRBV12-3/TRBV12-4
TGTGTCAGCACCTCACTAAGGCGGGGGACCACAGATACGCAGTATTTT
CVSTSLRRGTTDTQYF
>TRBD1|TRBJ2-7|NA|TRBV12-3/TRBV12-4
TGTGCCAGCAGGAGGACAGGGGGCTCCTACGAGCAGTACTTC
CASRRTGGSYEQYF
>TRBD1|TRBJ1-4|NA|TRBV11-2
TGTGCCAGCAGCTTAGGCGACAGGGATAATGAAAGACTGTTTTTT
CASSLGDRDNERLFF
>NA|TRBJ2-1|many|TRBV4-3
TGCGCCAGCAGCCAGTCAACAGCTAATGAGCAGTTCTTC
CASSQSTANEQFF
>TRBD2|TRBJ2-3|many|TRBV29-1
TGCAGCGTTGAAGATCGAGCGGGAGCTGGCACAGATACGCAGTATTTT
CSVEDRAGAGTDTQYF
>NA|TRBJ1-1|NA|TRBV7-9
TGTGCCAGCAGCTCAGCCGGGACTGAAGCTTTCTTT
CASSSAGTEAFF
>NA|TRBJ2-7|few|TRBV5-1
TGCGCCAGCAGCAGCCTGGGAACCTACGAGCAGTACTTC
CASSSLGTYEQYF
>NA|TRBJ1-3|few|TRBV14
TGTGCCAGGAGCCATTCCTCGGGACGGCTCTCTGGAAACACCATATATTTT
CARSHSSGRLSGNTIYF
>NA|TRBJ1-1|NA|TRBV5-6
TGTGCCAGCAGCTTGACGGGACGGAACACTGAAGCTTTCTTT
CASSLTGRNTEAFF
>TRBD2|TRBJ2-1|NA|TRBV11-2
TGTGCCGGCAGCTTCGGGAGGGTTGAGCAGTTCTTC
CAGSFGRVEQFF
>NA|TRBJ1-1|NA|TRBV29-1
TGCAGCGTTGAAGGCGTTATCACTGAAGCTTTCTTT
CSVEGVITEAFF
>TRBD2|TRBJ2-3|NA|TRBV10-3
TGTGCCATCAGTAGCGGGAGGGCCCTCACAGATACGCAGTATTTT
CAISSGRALTDTQYF
>NA|TRBJ2-5|NA|TRBV11-2
TGTGCCAGCAGCTTAGGGAACAGGGAGCAAGAGACCCAGTACTTC
CASSLGNREQETQYF
>NA|TRBJ2-6|NA|TRBV7-9
TGTGCCAGCAGCTCTCCTGGGGCCAACGTCCTGACTTTC
CASSSPGANVLTF
>NA|TRBJ2-2|few|TRBV29-1
TGCAGCGTTGGAGGGCAGGGGACCGGGGAGCTGTTTTTT
CSVGGQGTGELFF
>NA|TRBJ2-3|NA|TRBV6-1
TGTGCCAGCAGCACACTGCGGGGTGTAGCTCCACCAGGGACGCAGTATTTT
CASSTLRGVAPPGTQYF
>TRBD1|TRBJ2-4|few|TRBV28
TGTGCCAGCAGTTTATGGGACAGGGGGCAGATCATTCAGTACTTC
CASSLWDRGQIIQYF
>TRBD1|TRBJ2-5|once|TRBV28
TGTGCCAGCAGCTCGAGGAGGACAGGACAAGAGACCCAGTACTTC
CASSSRRTGQETQYF
>NA|TRBJ1-1|NA|TRBV7-9
TGTGCCAGCAGCTTGGCAAGGACCTTGAACACTGAAGCTTTCTTT
CASSLARTLNTEAFF
>TRBD2|TRBJ2-3|NA|TRBV18
TGTGCCAGCTCATCGACTAGCGGAAGCACAGATACGCAGTATTTT
CASSSTSGSTDTQYF
>NA|TRBJ2-2|NA|TRBV13
TGTGCCAGCAGTTATAGATCCGGGGAGCTGTTTTTT
CASSYRSGELFF
>TRBD1|TRBJ1-3|NA|TRBV6-5
TGTGCCAGCAGCCAAGGGGGCCACTCTGTAAACACCATATATTTT
CASSQGGHSVNTIYF
>NA|TRBJ2-2|few|TRBV6-2/TRBV6-3
TGTGCCAGCAGTTACTTTACAGGTCCCACCGGGGAGCTGTTTTTT
CASSYFTGPTGELFF
>NA|TRBJ2-2|few|TRBV4-2
TGTGCCACTCTACAGGGCTCGAACACCGGGGAGCTGTTTTTT
CATLQGSNTGELFF
>NA|TRBJ2-5|many|TRBV4-2
TGTGCCAGCAGCCAGAAAGGGGAGACCCAGTACTTC
CASSQKGETQYF
>TRBD2|TRBJ2-5|few|TRBV6-2/TRBV6-3
TGTGCCAGCAGCGCCGATAGCGGGAGGATTGTAGAGACCCAGTACTTC
CASSADSGRIVETQYF
>NA|TRBJ2-7|many|TRBV11-2
TGTGCCAGCAGCTTAGGACTGCTTACCTACGAGCAGTACTTC
CASSLGLLTYEQYF
>TRBD2|TRBJ2-3|NA|TRBV13
TGTGCCAGCAGCTTCGAAGCGGGATCGGTAGTTAGCACAGATACGCAGTATTTT
CASSFEAGSVVSTDTQYF
>NA|TRBJ2-5|NA|TRBV6-1
TGTGCCAGCAGCTTGAGAGGGGCCCAAGAGACCCAGTACTTC
CASSLRGAQETQYF
>NA|TRBJ1-1|NA|TRBV28
TGTGCCAGCAGTTTAGGGCAGGAGAGGAAAGCTTTCTTT
CASSLGQERKAFF
>NA|TRBJ2-7|NA|TRBV12-3/TRBV12-4
TGTACCAGCAGTTTCGGGGTCCCCATCTACGAGCAGTACTTC
CTSSFGVPIYEQYF
>NA|TRBJ2-3|NA|TRBV30
TGTGCCTGGGGATGGGGCACAGATACGCAGTATTTT
CAWGWGTDTQYF
>NA|TRBJ1-2|NA|TRBV6-2/TRBV6-3
TGTGCCAGCAGTTCACCCGGGAGCTATGGCTACACCTTC
CASSSPGSYGYTF
>NA|TRBJ2-3|many|TRBV6-5
TGTGCCAGCTGTCGAGTGAGGGCAGATACGCAGTATTTT
CASCRVRADTQYF
>NA|TRBJ2-7|NA|TRBV12-3/TRBV12-4
TGTGCCAGCAGTGGCCCTACCTACGAGCAGTACTTC
CASSGPTYEQYF
>TRBD1|TRBJ1-2|many|TRBV10-2
TGCGCCAGCAGTATGTCGGGACAGGCGATCTATGGCTACACCTTC
CASSMSGQAIYGYTF
>NA|TRBJ1-1|NA|TRBV30
TGTGCCTGGAGGTGGGGGCAGAACACTGAAGTTTTCTTT
CAWRWGQNTEVFF
>NA|TRBJ1-1|many|TRBV7-8
TGTGCCAGCAGCTTAACAGGCTCGTGGGGCGCCGCTTTCTTT
CASSLTGSWGAAFF
>TRBD1|TRBJ2-1|many|TRBV12-3/TRBV12-4
TGTGCCAGCAGTTACAGGGGTAGGGGGAATGAGCAGTTCTTC
CASSYRGRGNEQFF
>NA|TRBJ2-7|many|TRBV11-1
TGTGCCAGCAGCTTTGGGGGGATAGAGTCCTACGAGCAGTACTTC
CASSFGGIESYEQYF
>NA|TRBJ2-2|NA|TRBV12-3/TRBV12-4
TGTGCCACTCAGAAGGGCCTTTCGAACACCGGGGAGCTGTTTTTT
CATQKGLSNTGELFF
>NA|TRBJ1-1|NA|TRBV28
TGTGCCAGCAGTCGCCCCTCCGTTTTGAACACTGAAGCTTTCTTT
CASSRPSVLNTEAFF
>NA|TRBJ2-1|NA|TRBV6-1
TGTGCCAGCAGTGACCACCGACGGTCTACTCACAATGAGCAGTTCTTC
CASSDHRRSTHNEQFF
>NA|TRBJ1-1|NA|TRBV7-9
TGTGCCAGCAGGTATTACCGGGATTTGAGCACTGAAACTTTCTTT
CASRYYRDLSTETFF